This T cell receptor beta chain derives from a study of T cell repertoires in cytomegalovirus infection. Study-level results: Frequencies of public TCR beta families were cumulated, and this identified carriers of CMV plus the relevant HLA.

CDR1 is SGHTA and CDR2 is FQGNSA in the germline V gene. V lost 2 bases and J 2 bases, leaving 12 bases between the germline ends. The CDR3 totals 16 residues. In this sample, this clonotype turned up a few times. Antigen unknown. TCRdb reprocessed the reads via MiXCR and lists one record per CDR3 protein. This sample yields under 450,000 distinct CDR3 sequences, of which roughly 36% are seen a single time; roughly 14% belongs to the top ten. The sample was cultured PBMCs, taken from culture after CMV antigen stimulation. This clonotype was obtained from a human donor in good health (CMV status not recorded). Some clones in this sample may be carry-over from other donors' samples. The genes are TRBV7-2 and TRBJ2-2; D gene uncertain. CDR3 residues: CASSLTHGPNTGELFF. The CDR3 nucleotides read TGTGCCAGCAGCTTAACCCACGGACCAAACACCGGGGAGCTGTTTTTT.